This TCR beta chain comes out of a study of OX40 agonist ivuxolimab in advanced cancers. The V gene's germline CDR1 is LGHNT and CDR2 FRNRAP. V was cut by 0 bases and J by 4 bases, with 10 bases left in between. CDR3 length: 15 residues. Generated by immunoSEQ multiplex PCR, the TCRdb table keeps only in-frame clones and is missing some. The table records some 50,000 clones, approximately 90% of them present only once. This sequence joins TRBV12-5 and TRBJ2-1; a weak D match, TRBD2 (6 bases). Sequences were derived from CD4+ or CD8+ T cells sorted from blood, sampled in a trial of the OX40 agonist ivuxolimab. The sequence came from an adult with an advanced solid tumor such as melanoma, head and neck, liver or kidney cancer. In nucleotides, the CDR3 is TGTGCTAGTGGTTTGGTACCCGGGACTTACAATGAGCAGTTCTTC. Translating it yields CASGLVPGTYNEQFF. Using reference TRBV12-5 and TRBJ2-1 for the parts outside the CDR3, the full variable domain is DARVTQTPRHKVTEMGQEVTMRCQPILGHNTVFWYRQTMMQGLELLAYFRNRAPLDDSGMPKDRFSAEMPDATLATLKIQPSEPRDSAVYFCASGLVPGTYNEQFFGPGTRLTVL.